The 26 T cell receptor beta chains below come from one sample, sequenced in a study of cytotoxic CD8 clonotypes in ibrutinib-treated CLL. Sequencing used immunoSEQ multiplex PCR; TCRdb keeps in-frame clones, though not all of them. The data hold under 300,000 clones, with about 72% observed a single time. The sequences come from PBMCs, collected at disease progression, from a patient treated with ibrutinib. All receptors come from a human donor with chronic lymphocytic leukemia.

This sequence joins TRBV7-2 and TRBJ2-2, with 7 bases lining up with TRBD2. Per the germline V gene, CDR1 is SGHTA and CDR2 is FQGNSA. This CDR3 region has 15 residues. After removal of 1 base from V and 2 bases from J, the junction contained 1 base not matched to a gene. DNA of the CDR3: TGTGCCAGCAGCTTAGAGGGACTAAACACCGGGGAGCTGTTTTTT. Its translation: CASSLEGLNTGELFF.

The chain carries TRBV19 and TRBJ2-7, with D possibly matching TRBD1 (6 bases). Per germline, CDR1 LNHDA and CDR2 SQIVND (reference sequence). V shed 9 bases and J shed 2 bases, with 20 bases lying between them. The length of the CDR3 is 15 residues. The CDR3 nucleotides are TGTGCCAGCTCTAAAACCCCGGGACAAACCTACGAGCAGTACTTC. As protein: CASSKTPGQTYEQYF.

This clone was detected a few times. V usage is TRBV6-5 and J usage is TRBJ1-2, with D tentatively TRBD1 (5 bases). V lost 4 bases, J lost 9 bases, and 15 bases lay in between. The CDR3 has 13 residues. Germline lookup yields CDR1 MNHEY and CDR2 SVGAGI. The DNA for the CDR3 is TGTGCCAGCAGTTCAAAGTCAGACAGACGCTACACCTTC. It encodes CASSSKSDRRYTF.

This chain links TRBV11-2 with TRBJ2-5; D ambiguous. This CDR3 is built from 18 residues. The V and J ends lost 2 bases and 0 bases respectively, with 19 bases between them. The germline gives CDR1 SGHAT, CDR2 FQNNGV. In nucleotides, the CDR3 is TGTGCCAGCAGCTTATTAGGGCCAGCGCCTCTTCACCAAGAGACCCAGTACTTC. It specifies CASSLLGPAPLHQETQYF. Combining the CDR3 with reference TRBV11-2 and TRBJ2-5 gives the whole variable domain EAGVAQSPRYKIIEKRQSVAFWCNPISGHATLYWYQQILGQGPKLLIQFQNNGVVDDSQLPKDRFSAERLKGVDSTLKIQPAKLEDSAVYLCASSLLGPAPLHQETQYFGPGTRLLVL.

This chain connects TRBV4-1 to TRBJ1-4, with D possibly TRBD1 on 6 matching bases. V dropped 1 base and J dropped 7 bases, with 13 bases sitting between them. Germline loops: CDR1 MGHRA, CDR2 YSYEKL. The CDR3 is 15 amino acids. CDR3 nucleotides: TGCGCCAGCAGCCAAGGTGGGGGGCTGGGTGAAAAACTGTTTTTT. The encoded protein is CASSQGGGLGEKLFF.

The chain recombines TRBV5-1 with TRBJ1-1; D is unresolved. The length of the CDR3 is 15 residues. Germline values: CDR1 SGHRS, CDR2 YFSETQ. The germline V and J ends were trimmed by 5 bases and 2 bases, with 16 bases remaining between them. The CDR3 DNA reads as TGCGCCAGCAGAGCTCACCCGACTATCAACACTGAAGCTTTCTTT. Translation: CASRAHPTINTEAFF.

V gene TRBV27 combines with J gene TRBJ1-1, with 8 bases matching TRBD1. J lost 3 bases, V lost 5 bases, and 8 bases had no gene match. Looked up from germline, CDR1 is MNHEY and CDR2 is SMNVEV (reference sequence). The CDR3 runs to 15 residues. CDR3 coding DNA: TGTGCCAGCAGTACCTCCCGACAGGGGTACACTGAAGCTTTCTTT. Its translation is CASSTSRQGYTEAFF.

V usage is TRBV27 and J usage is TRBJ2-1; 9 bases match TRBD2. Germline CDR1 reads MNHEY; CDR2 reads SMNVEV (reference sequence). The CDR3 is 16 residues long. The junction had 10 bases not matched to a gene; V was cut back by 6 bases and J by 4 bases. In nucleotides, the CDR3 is TGTGCCAGCAGCCTCCTCGGGACTAGCCGATACAATGAGCAGTTCTTC. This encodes CASSLLGTSRYNEQFF.

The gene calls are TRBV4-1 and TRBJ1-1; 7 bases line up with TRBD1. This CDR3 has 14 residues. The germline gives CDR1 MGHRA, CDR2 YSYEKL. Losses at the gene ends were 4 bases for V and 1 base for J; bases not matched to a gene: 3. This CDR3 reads CASSLRTGNTEAFF. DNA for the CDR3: TGCGCCAGCAGCCTCCGGACAGGGAACACTGAAGCTTTCTTT.

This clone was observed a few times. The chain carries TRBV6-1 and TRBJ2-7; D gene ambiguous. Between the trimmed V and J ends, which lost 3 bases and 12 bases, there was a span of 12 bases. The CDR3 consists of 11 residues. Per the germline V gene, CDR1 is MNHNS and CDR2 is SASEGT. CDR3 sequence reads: CASSDQQSRYF. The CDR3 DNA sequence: TGTGCCAGCAGTGACCAGCAGTCACGGTACTTC.

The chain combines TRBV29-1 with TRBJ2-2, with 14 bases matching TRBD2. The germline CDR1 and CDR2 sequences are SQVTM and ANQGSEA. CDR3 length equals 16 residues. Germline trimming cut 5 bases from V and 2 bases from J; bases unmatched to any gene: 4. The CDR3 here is CSVPGLAGVNTGELFF. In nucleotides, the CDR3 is TGCAGCGTTCCGGGACTAGCGGGAGTCAACACCGGGGAGCTGTTTTTT.

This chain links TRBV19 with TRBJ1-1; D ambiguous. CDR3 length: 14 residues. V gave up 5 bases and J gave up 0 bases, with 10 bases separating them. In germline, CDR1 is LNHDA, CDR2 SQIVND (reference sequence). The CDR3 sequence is CASSYKAMNTEAFF. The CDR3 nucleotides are TGTGCCAGTAGTTATAAGGCCATGAACACTGAAGCTTTCTTT.

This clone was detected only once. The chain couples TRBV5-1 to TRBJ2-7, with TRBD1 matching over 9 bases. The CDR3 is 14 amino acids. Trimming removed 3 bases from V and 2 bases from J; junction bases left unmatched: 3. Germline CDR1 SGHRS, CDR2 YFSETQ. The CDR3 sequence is CASSWGQGPYEQYF. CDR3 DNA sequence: TGCGCCAGCAGCTGGGGACAGGGACCCTACGAGCAGTACTTC.

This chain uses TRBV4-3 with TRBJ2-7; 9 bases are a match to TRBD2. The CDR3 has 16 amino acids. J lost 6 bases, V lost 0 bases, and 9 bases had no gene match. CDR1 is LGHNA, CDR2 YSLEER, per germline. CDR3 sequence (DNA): TGCGCCAGCAGCCAAGATTGGGGGGGGACTAGCCTCGAGCAGTACTTC. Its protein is CASSQDWGGTSLEQYF.

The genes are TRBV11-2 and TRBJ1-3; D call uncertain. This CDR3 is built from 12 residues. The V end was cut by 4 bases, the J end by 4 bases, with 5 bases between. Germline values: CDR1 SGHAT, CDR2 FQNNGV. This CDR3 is CASSSAGNTIYF. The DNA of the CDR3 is TGTGCCAGCAGCTCAGCCGGAAACACCATATATTTT.

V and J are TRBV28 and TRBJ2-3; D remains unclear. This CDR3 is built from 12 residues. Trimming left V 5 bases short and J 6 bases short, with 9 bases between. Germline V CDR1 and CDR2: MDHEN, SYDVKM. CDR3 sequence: CASSTLGDTQYF. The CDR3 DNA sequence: TGTGCCAGCAGTACCCTGGGGGATACGCAGTATTTT. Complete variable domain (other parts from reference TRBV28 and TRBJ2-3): DVKVTQSSRYLVKRTGEKVFLECVQDMDHENMFWYRQDPGLGLRLIYFSYDVKMKEKGDIPEGYSVSREKKERFSLILESASTNQTSMYLCASSTLGDTQYFGPGTRLTVL.

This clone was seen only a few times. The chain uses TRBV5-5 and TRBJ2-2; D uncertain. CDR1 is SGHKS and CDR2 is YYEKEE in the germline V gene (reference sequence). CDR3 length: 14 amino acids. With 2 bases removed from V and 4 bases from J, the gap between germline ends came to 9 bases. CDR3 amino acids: CASSFLGGTGELFF. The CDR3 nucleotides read TGTGCCAGCAGCTTCCTCGGTGGCACCGGGGAGCTGTTTTTT.

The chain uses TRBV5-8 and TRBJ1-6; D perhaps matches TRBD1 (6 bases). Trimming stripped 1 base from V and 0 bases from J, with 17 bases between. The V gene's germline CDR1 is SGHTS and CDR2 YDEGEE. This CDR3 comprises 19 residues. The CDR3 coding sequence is TGTGCCAGCAGCTTGACTACCAGGACAGTTTTCTCCTATAATTCACCCCTCCACTTT. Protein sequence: CASSLTTRTVFSYNSPLHF.

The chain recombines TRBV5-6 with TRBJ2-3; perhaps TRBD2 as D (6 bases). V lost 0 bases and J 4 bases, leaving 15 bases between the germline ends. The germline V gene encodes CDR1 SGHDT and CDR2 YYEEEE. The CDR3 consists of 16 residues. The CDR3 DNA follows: TGTGCCAGCAGCTTGGACGGGGGAGATCGGGCAGATACGCAGTATTTT. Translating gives CASSLDGGDRADTQYF.

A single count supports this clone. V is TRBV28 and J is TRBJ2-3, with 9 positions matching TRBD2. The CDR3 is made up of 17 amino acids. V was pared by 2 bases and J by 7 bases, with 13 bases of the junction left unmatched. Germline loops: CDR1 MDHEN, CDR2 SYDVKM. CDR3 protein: CASSLESSGTLMNTQYF. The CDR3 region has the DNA TGTGCCAGCAGTTTAGAATCTAGCGGGACCCTGATGAATACGCAGTATTTT.

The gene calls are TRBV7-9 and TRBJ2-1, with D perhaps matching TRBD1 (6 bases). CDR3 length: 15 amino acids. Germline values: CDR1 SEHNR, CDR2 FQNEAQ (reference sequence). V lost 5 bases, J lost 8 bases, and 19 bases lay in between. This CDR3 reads CASSPRTAFRDEQFF. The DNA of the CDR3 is TGTGCCAGCAGCCCTAGGACAGCGTTTAGGGATGAGCAGTTCTTC.

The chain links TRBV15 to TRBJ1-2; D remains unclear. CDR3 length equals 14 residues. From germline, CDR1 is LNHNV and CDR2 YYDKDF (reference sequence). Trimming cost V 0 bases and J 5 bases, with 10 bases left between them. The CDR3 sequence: CATSRDGSSYGYTF. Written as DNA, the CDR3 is TGTGCCACCAGCAGAGATGGCAGTTCTTATGGCTACACCTTC.

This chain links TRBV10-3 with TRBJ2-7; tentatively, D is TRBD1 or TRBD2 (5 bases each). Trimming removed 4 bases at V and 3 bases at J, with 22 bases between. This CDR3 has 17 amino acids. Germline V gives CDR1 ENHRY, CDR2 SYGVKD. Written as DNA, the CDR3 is TGTGCCATCAGTGGAAAAAAGGACATAGGGACGTACTACGAGCAGTACTTC. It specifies CAISGKKDIGTYYEQYF.

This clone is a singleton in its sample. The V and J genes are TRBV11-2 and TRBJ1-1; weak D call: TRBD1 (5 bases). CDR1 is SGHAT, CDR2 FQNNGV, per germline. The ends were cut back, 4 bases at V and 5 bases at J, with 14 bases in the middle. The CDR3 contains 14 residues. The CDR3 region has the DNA TGTGCCAGCAGCTATCCGCAGGGTCCGACTGAAGCTTTCTTT. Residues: CASSYPQGPTEAFF.

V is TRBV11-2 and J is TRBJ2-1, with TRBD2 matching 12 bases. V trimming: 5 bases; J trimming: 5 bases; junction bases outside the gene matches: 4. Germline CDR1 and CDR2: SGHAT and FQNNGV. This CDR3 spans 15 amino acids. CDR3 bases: TGTGCCAGCAGCGTGACTAGCGGGAGAAACAATGAGCAGTTCTTC. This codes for CASSVTSGRNNEQFF. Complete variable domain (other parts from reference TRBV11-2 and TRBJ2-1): EAGVAQSPRYKIIEKRQSVAFWCNPISGHATLYWYQQILGQGPKLLIQFQNNGVVDDSQLPKDRFSAERLKGVDSTLKIQPAKLEDSAVYLCASSVTSGRNNEQFFGPGTRLTVL.

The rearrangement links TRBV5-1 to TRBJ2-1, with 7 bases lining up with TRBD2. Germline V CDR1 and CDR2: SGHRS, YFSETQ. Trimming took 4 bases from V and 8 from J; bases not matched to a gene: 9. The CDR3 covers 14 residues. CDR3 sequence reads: CASSPRTSQDEQFF. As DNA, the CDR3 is TGCGCCAGCAGCCCGCGGACTAGTCAGGATGAGCAGTTCTTC.